The 4 T cell receptor beta chains reported below all come from one sample, sequenced in a study of shared clonotypes between healthy human individuals. TCRdb's table, derived via immunoSEQ multiplex PCR, lists solely in-frame clones and lacks some. This table holds about 2.4 million clones, over 85% found once. The specimen sequenced was naive CD4+ T cells sorted from blood. Subset indicated: CD45RA+ positively selected. All receptors derive from a man aged 18 to 29 in good health.

V gene TRBV5-6 combines with J gene TRBJ2-3, with 8 bases identical to TRBD2. Per the germline V gene, CDR1 is SGHDT and CDR2 is YYEEEE. Unmatched junction bases numbered 13, after V lost 8 bases and J lost 5 bases. CDR3 size: 15 residues. CDR3 protein: CASTAGTSRGDTQYF. The CDR3 DNA is TGTGCCAGTACAGCCGGGACTAGTCGTGGAGATACGCAGTATTTT. Combining the CDR3 with reference TRBV5-6 and TRBJ2-3 gives the whole variable domain DAGVTQSPTHLIKTRGQQVTLRCSPKSGHDTVSWYQQALGQGPQFIFQYYEEEERQRGNFPDRFSGHQFPNYSSELNVNALLLGDSALYLCASTAGTSRGDTQYFGPGTRLTVL.

The chain employs TRBV7-3 and TRBJ2-2, with 9 positions matching TRBD2. The CDR3 length is 17 residues. Germline V gene data show CDR1 as SGHTA and CDR2 as FQGTGA. V was pared by 2 bases and J by 1 base, with 5 bases of the junction left unmatched. Here the CDR3 reads CASSLLAGALNTGELFF. In nucleotides, the CDR3 is TGTGCCAGCAGCTTATTAGCGGGGGCCTTGAACACCGGGGAGCTGTTTTTT.

V usage is TRBV6-5 and J usage is TRBJ2-3; possibly TRBD1 for D (6 bases). The CDR3 runs to 14 residues. Germline loops: CDR1 MNHEY, CDR2 SVGAGI. V lost 4 bases and J 1 base, leaving 9 bases between the germline ends. CDR3 amino acids: CASSFWGRTDTQYF. In DNA, the CDR3 is TGTGCCAGCAGTTTCTGGGGGCGCACAGATACGCAGTATTTT.

The chain uses TRBV5-6 and TRBJ1-6; 7 bases agree with TRBD1. The CDR3 length is 15 residues. Germline V gene sequence: CDR1 SGHDT, CDR2 YYEEEE. V dropped 4 bases and J dropped 6; count of bases not matched to a gene: 7. The CDR3 nucleotides are TGTGCCAGCAGCCCCACGGGACAGAGTAATTCACCCCTCCACTTT. This gives the protein CASSPTGQSNSPLHF.